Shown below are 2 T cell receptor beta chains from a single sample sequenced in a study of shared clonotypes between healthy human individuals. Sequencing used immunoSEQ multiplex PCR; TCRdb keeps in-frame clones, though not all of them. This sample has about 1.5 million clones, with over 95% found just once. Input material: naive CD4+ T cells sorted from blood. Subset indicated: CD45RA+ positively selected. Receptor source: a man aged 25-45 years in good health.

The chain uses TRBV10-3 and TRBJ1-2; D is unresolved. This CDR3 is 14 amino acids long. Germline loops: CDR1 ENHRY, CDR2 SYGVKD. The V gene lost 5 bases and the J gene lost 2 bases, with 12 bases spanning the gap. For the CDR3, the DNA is TGTGCCATCAGTAACACGGACGAGAACTATGGCTACACCTTC. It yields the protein CAISNTDENYGYTF.

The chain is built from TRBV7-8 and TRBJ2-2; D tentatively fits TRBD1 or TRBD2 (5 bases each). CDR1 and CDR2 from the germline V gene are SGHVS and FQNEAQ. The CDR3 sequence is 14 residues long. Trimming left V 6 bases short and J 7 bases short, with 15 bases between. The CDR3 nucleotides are TGTGCCAGCAGTCCGGGACGAGGAAGCGGGGAGCTGTTTTTT. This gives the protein CASSPGRGSGELFF. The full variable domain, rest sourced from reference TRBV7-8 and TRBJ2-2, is GAGVSQSPRYKVAKRGQDVALRCDPISGHVSLFWYQQALGQGPEFLTYFQNEAQLDKSGLPSDRFFAERPEGSVSTLKIQRTQQEDSAVYLCASSPGRGSGELFFGEGSRLTVL.